This T cell receptor beta chain is drawn from a study of blood T cells in healthy people across ages. Overall study findings and caveats: For the donors, CMV status was unknown and possibly confounded expanded clonotype changes. The recorded TCR beta diversity per million T cells decreased in a roughly linear manner with age.

V shed 4 bases and J shed 1 base, with 14 bases lying between them. CDR3 length: 15 amino acids. Germline values: CDR1 SGHRS, CDR2 YFSETQ. This clonotype was counted only a few times. Its antigen remains unknown. Every donor contributed roughly 11 milliliters of peripheral blood by blood draw. Through a sample-barcoded 5' primer and a J-beta primer mix, a second PCR was run for roughly 6 to 12 cycles. TCRdb analysed the 5' RACE reads with MiXCR anew, one entry per CDR3 protein. This sample has approximately 490,000 distinct CDR3 sequences; nearly 25% occur once, and the top ten carry roughly 9%. Another study also made use of these data, one on T cells of mothers and their children. That paper notes: A few mothers and their six children, all healthy Caucasians, donated.

The chain is built from TRBV5-1 and TRBJ2-5; maybe TRBD2 (6 bases). The sample comprised blood. The TCR was taken from a boy younger than 18 in good health. The CDR3, as DNA: TGCGCCAGCAGCCTTGGGGCGGGACTCCAAGAGACCCAGTACTTC. This gives the protein CASSLGAGLQETQYF. Complete variable domain (other parts from reference TRBV5-1 and TRBJ2-5): KAGVTQTPRYLIKTRGQQVTLSCSPISGHRSVSWYQQTPGQGLQFLFEYFSETQRNKGNFPGRFSGRQFSNSRSEMNVSTLELGDSALYLCASSLGAGLQETQYFGPGTRLLVL.